The clone carrying this TCR beta chain was found once. Antigen unknown. With 0 bases removed from V and 15 bases from J, the gap between germline ends came to 13 bases. The length of the CDR3 is 12 residues. Germline V gene sequence: CDR1 SGHRS, CDR2 YFSETQ. Some clones are missing from TCRdb's copy, which holds only in-frame ones; the method was immunoSEQ multiplex PCR. The table has some 170,000 clones, about 86% seen once. These data come from a study of cytomegalovirus exposure and HLA in healthy donors. Findings and limits, study-wide: Among TCR sequences, most were rare, though some public TCRs appeared in many donors. Cytomegalovirus association was assigned to about 150 TCR beta chains.

J is TRBJ2-1 and V is TRBV5-1; D gene uncertain. The sequence was collected from a woman in her twenties or thirties in good health and CMV-seronegative. Source material: PBMCs. CDR3 in amino acids: CASSLVQVYRFF. DNA of the CDR3: TGCGCCAGCAGCTTGGTCCAGGTCTATCGGTTCTTC. Drawing the rest from reference TRBV5-1 and TRBJ2-1, the complete variable domain is KAGVTQTPRYLIKTRGQQVTLSCSPISGHRSVSWYQQTPGQGLQFLFEYFSETQRNKGNFPGRFSGRQFSNSRSEMNVSTLELGDSALYLCASSLVQVYRFFGPGTRLTVL.